This T cell receptor (beta chain) derives from a study of blood T cell repertoires in COVID-19. The CDR3 is 15 amino acids. V was clipped by 4 bases and J by 3 bases, with 14 bases between them. The germline V gene has CDR1 SGHRS and CDR2 YFSETQ. Libraries were prepared by immunoSEQ multiplex PCR; TCRdb keeps only in-frame clonotypes and omits some of them. This sample yields more than 300,000 clones, of which under 85% are seen a single time; roughly 5.1% belongs to the top ten. The V gene is TRBV5-1, the J gene TRBJ2-1, with D perhaps matching TRBD2 (6 bases). Specimen: PBMCs or T cells enriched from blood (not recorded which). The clonotype was recovered from a woman in her forties or fifties who had recovered from COVID-19. CDR3 region: CASSLEGRVYNEQFF. CDR3 DNA sequence: TGCGCCAGCAGCCTGGAGGGCAGGGTCTACAATGAGCAGTTCTTC.